This T cell receptor (beta chain) was sequenced in a study of blood T cells in healthy people across ages. Study results and caveats: Samples with more naive T cells showed higher observed beta diversity.

With a J-beta primer mix and a sample-barcoded 5' primer, a second PCR ran roughly 7 to 11 cycles. The study obtained at least 3 million CDR3-containing paired-end reads from every sample. TCRdb re-called the 5' RACE reads with MiXCR, one entry per CDR3 protein. Of 650,000 to 1,000,000 distinct CDR3 sequences listed, under 40% are singletons. In the case of this clonotype: Its antigen is not known. The junction and the germline gene differ at one end; a read error may be behind it.

Per germline, CDR1 DFQATT and CDR2 SNEGSKA (reference sequence). The CDR3 has 16 residues. The rearrangement uses TRBV20-1 and TRBJ2-7, with D perhaps TRBD2 (7 bases). The sequence derives from a man aged 18 to 35 in good health. The sample taken for sequencing was blood. CDR3 amino acids: CSARDIEGGANNEQYF. The CDR3 DNA reads TGCAGTGCAAGAGATATAGAAGGGGGGGCCAACAATGAGCAGTACTTC.